These 3 T cell receptor beta chains were all obtained from the same sample, sequenced in a study of cytomegalovirus exposure and HLA in healthy donors. Primers: 60 Vbeta forward and 13 Jbeta reverse. Method: immunoSEQ multiplex PCR; TCRdb's copy keeps in-frame clones and lacks some. Among 80,000 to 100,000 clones listed, roughly 80% were seen once. Source material: PBMCs. The origin of the receptors is a middle-aged man in good health and CMV-seronegative.

This chain uses TRBV5-1 with TRBJ2-3, with TRBD1 identical over 8 bases. This CDR3 has 15 amino acids. Germline lookup yields CDR1 SGHRS and CDR2 YFSETQ. The junction had 9 bases not matched to a gene; V was cut back by 7 bases and J by 2 bases. This CDR3 is CASQTTGEATDTQYF. In DNA, the CDR3 is TGCGCCAGCCAAACGACAGGGGAGGCCACAGATACGCAGTATTTT.

The chain couples TRBV6-1 to TRBJ1-5; weak D call: TRBD1 (6 bases). There are 15 residues in the CDR3. CDR1 and CDR2 (germline): MNHNS, SASEGT. V lost 0 bases and J 7 bases, leaving 13 bases between the germline ends. This chain's CDR3 is CASSEARGKWQPQHF. CDR3 DNA: TGTGCCAGCAGTGAAGCAAGGGGGAAGTGGCAGCCCCAGCATTTT.

The V call is TRBV11-2, the J call TRBJ2-3; perhaps TRBD2 as D (6 bases). The V and J ends lost 3 bases and 2 bases respectively, with 15 bases between them. CDR1 SGHAT and CDR2 FQNNGV come from the germline V gene. The CDR3 runs to 16 residues. The CDR3 reads CASSLVGLRVTDTQYF. CDR3 bases: TGTGCCAGCAGCTTGGTGGGACTCCGCGTCACAGATACGCAGTATTTT.